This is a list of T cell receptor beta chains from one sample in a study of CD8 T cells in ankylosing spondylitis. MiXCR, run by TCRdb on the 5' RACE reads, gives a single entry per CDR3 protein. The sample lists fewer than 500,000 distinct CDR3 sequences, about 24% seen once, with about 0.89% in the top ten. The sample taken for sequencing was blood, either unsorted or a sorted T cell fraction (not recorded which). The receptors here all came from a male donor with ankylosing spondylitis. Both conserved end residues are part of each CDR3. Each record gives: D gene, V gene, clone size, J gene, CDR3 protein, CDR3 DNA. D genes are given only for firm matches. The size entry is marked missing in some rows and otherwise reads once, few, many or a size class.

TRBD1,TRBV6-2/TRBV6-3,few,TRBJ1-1,CASSPTVGTGSYGTEAFF,TGTGCCAGCAGCCCTACCGTCGGGACAGGGTCGTATGGCACTGAAGCTTTCTTT
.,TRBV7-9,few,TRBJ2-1,CASSFIGRGLNEQFF,TGTGCCAGCAGCTTTATCGGTCGGGGACTCAATGAGCAGTTCTTC
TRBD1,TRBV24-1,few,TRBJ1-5,CATSESGGGQPQHF,TGTGCCACCAGTGAATCAGGGGGTGGGCAGCCCCAGCATTTT
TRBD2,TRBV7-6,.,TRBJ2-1,CASSSRQLAGVTRGEQFF,TGTGCCAGCAGCTCTAGACAGCTAGCGGGAGTCACTCGGGGTGAGCAGTTCTTC
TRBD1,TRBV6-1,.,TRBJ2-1,CASSDIRDRGVSEQFF,TGTGCCAGCAGTGACATCCGGGACAGGGGTGTGAGTGAGCAGTTCTTC
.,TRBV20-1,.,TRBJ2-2,CSAPGPSREELFF,TGCAGTGCCCCGGGCCCATCTCGCGAGGAGCTGTTTTTT
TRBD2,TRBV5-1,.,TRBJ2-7,CASSLRTSGLYEQYF,TGCGCCAGCAGCTTGCGGACTAGCGGTCTTTACGAGCAGTACTTC
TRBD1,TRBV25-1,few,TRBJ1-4,CASSESPGQGEKLFF,TGTGCCAGCAGTGAATCCCCCGGACAGGGTGAAAAACTGTTTTTT
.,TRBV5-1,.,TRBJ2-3,CASSLVGQADTQYF,TGCGCCAGCAGCTTGGTTGGCCAGGCAGATACGCAGTATTTT
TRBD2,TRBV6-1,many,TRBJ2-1,CASRLAGNEQFF,TGTGCCAGCAGGTTAGCGGGGAATGAGCAGTTCTTC
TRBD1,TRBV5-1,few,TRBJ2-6,CASSTIPGQGSGANVLTF,TGCGCCAGCAGCACTATACCGGGACAGGGGTCTGGGGCCAACGTCCTGACTTTC
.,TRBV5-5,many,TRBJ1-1,CASSLDYVNTEAFF,TGTGCCAGCAGCTTGGATTATGTAAACACTGAAGCTTTCTTT
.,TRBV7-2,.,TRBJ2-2,CATPPGPEPTGELFF,TGTGCCACCCCGCCGGGGCCTGAGCCCACCGGGGAGCTGTTTTTT
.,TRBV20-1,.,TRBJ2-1,CSAPNQGNLGNEQFF,TGCAGTGCGCCTAATCAGGGTAACCTAGGGAATGAGCAGTTCTTC
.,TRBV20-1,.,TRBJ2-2,CSARLPGGPNTGELFF,TGCAGTGCTAGACTCCCTGGGGGCCCGAACACCGGGGAGCTGTTTTTT
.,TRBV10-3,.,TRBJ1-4,CAISERGGEKLFF,TGTGCCATCAGTGAACGGGGGGGTGAAAAACTGTTTTTT
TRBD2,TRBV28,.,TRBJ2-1,CASRPGLAGSEQFF,TGTGCCAGCAGGCCGGGACTAGCGGGATCTGAGCAGTTCTTC
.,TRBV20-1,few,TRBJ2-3,CSAREGVRADTQYF,TGCAGTGCTAGAGAGGGGGTCCGGGCGGATACGCAGTATTTT
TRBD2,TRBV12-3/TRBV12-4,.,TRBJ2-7,CASSSLSGRASEQYF,TGTGCCAGCAGTTCCCTTAGCGGGAGGGCGTCAGAGCAGTACTTC
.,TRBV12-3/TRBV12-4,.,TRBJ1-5,CASSLYENAQRPQHF,TGTGCCAGCAGTTTGTATGAGAACGCACAGCGGCCCCAGCATTTT
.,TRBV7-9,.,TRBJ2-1,CASSLALGKGNEQFF,TGTGCCAGCAGCTTAGCGTTAGGTAAAGGCAATGAGCAGTTCTTC
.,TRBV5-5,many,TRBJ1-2,CASSLVPVGDYGYTF,TGTGCCAGCAGCTTGGTTCCTGTAGGGGATTATGGCTACACCTTC
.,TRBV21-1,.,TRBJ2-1,CASPKVDRFGSEQFF,TGTGCCAGCCCCAAGGTGGACAGGTTCGGAAGTGAGCAGTTCTTC
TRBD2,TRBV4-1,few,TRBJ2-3,CASSRGRLAGLADTQYF,TGCGCCAGCAGCCGAGGGAGACTAGCGGGATTGGCAGATACGCAGTATTTT
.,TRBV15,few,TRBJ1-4,CATSRGGREKLFF,TGTGCCACCAGCAGAGGAGGGAGAGAAAAACTGTTTTTT
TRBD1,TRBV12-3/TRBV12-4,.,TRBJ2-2,CASSRQGRGELFF,TGTGCCAGCAGTAGACAGGGGCGCGGGGAGCTGTTTTTT